Shown below are 17 T cell receptor beta chains from a single sample sequenced in a study of blood T cell repertoires in COVID-19. TCRdb's table, derived via immunoSEQ multiplex PCR, lists solely in-frame clones and lacks some. The sample yields roughly 140,000 clones, about 90% seen once. Sequenced: peripheral blood. Source of these receptors: a human donor in a cohort sampled during active COVID-19.

The V and J genes are TRBV27 and TRBJ2-1; unclear D gene. The CDR3 contains 15 residues. Germline V gives CDR1 MNHEY, CDR2 SMNVEV (reference sequence). Trimming pared 8 bases from V and 7 bases from J, leaving 21 bases between. CDR3 residues: CASHKASALENEQFF. CDR3 coding DNA: TGTGCCAGCCATAAAGCGAGTGCCTTGGAGAATGAGCAGTTCTTC.

The V call is TRBV15, the J call TRBJ2-5, with 9 bases aligning to TRBD2. CDR3 size: 14 residues. Germline assignment: CDR1 LNHNV and CDR2 YYDKDF (reference sequence). The junction had 1 base not matched to a gene; V was cut back by 1 base and J by 4 bases. CDR3 nucleotides: TGTGCCACCAGCAGAGGTAGCGGGAGAGAGACCCAGTACTTC. Translating it yields CATSRGSGRETQYF.

This clone was seen only a few times. The chain employs TRBV27 and TRBJ2-7; TRBD1 matches at 7 bases. The germline CDR1 and CDR2 sequences are MNHEY and SMNVEV (reference sequence). V lost 2 bases to trimming and J lost 6 bases; unmatched junction nucleotides: 13. The CDR3 contains 16 residues. The CDR3 sequence: CASSLHPRDRASEQYF. The CDR3 DNA reads as TGTGCCAGCAGTTTACACCCCAGAGACAGGGCGTCCGAGCAGTACTTC.

This clone was detected once. This chain uses TRBV5-1 with TRBJ1-1, with 9 bases identical to TRBD1. CDR1 is SGHRS, CDR2 YFSETQ, per germline. V shed 5 bases and J 0 bases; nucleotides not matched to a gene: 14. This CDR3 has 18 amino acids. In DNA form, the CDR3 reads TGCGCCAGCAGTCTTCCAACGACAGGGGGAATGTTGAACACTGAAGCTTTCTTT. Translated: CASSLPTTGGMLNTEAFF.

The chain couples TRBV3-1 (or the pseudogene TRBV3-2) to TRBJ2-7; TRBD1 is a possible D gene (6 bases). Germline assignment: CDR1 LGHDT and CDR2 YNNKEL (reference sequence). Trimming took off 4 bases at V and 4 bases at J, with 14 bases between the two ends. This CDR3 region has 14 residues. CDR3 nucleotide sequence: TGTGCCAGCAGCCGATTTCAACAGGGTTACGAGCAGTACTTC. It codes for CASSRFQQGYEQYF.

This clone has just a few counts. V and J are TRBV7-2 and TRBJ1-1; 7 bases match TRBD1. In germline, CDR1 is SGHTA, CDR2 FQGNSA. V was clipped by 6 bases and J by 6 bases; unmatched bases: 7. This CDR3 is 13 amino acids long. Written as DNA, the CDR3 is TGTGCCAGCAGGGAGACAGGGTCCGCTGAAGCTTTCTTT. It encodes CASRETGSAEAFF.

This chain joins TRBV6-5 and TRBJ1-4; TRBD1 is a possible D gene (5 bases). V was trimmed by 2 bases and J by 5 bases, leaving 15 bases between them. The CDR3 is made up of 16 amino acids. The V gene's germline CDR1 is MNHEY and CDR2 SVGAGI. The CDR3 DNA sequence: TGTGCCAGCAGTTACGGGGGAGCAGGAGGGAATGAAAAACTGTTTTTT. It is translated as CASSYGGAGGNEKLFF.

This chain joins TRBV25-1 and TRBJ1-6, with 7 bases identical to TRBD1. Germline lookup yields CDR1 MGHDK and CDR2 SYGVNS. The CDR3 loop spans 13 amino acids. The V and J ends lost 4 bases and 10 bases, in that order; junction bases with no gene match: 4. CDR3 sequence reads: CASSGGGGSPLHF. In nucleotides, the CDR3 is TGTGCCAGCAGTGGAGGGGGCGGGTCACCCCTCCACTTT.

The V and J genes are TRBV5-1 and TRBJ2-2, with 10 bases lining up with TRBD2. CDR1 SGHRS and CDR2 YFSETQ come from the germline V gene. The CDR3 is 15 residues long. The junction had 3 bases not matched to a gene; V was cut back by 6 bases and J by 1 base. The CDR3 protein is CASTWTSGNTGELFF. The CDR3 nucleotides are TGCGCCAGCACCTGGACTAGCGGGAACACCGGGGAGCTGTTTTTT. Supplemented by reference TRBV5-1 and TRBJ2-2, the full variable domain reads KAGVTQTPRYLIKTRGQQVTLSCSPISGHRSVSWYQQTPGQGLQFLFEYFSETQRNKGNFPGRFSGRQFSNSRSEMNVSTLELGDSALYLCASTWTSGNTGELFFGEGSRLTVL.

The chain recombines TRBV6-5 with TRBJ2-1; possibly TRBD2 for D (6 bases). This CDR3 is built from 11 residues. Trimming removed 7 bases from V and 13 bases from J, with 14 bases in between. Per the germline V gene, CDR1 is MNHEY and CDR2 is SVGAGI. CDR3 in DNA: TGTGCCAGCAATTCGGGACTGGGCCAGTTCTTC. The encoded protein is CASNSGLGQFF.

CDR3 amino acids: CASSQEPPFGLAKNIQYF. The CDR3 coding sequence is TGCGCCAGCAGCCAAGAACCCCCTTTTGGGCTAGCCAAAAACATTCAGTACTTC. This chain connects TRBV4-1 to TRBJ2-4; D unresolved. V dropped 0 bases and J dropped 0 bases, with 15 bases sitting between them. Per the germline V gene, CDR1 is MGHRA and CDR2 is YSYEKL. This CDR3 has 18 amino acids.

The V and J genes are TRBV25-1 and TRBJ1-4; 9 bases line up with TRBD1. The CDR3 runs to 13 residues. The V gene's germline CDR1 is MGHDK and CDR2 SYGVNS. The J segment lost 6 bases and the V segment lost 6 bases, leaving 2 bases of the junction unmatched. In DNA, the CDR3 is TGTGCCAGCAGGACAGGGGGGGATGAAAAACTGTTTTTT. It is translated as CASRTGGDEKLFF.

Comment on this clone: This specimen includes other DNA sequences encoding the same CDR3. CDR3 coding DNA: TGCAGCGTGCCTAGTGGGGAGGAATTCAATGAGCAGTTCTTC. It specifies CSVPSGEEFNEQFF. The J gene is TRBJ2-1, the V gene TRBV29-1; perhaps TRBD2 as D (6 bases). The CDR3 has 14 residues. The ends were cut back, 6 bases at V and 6 bases at J, with 18 bases in the middle. CDR1 is SQVTM and CDR2 is ANQGSEA in the germline V gene.

The CDR3 loop is CASNGLGQGANTEAFF. As DNA, the CDR3 is TGTGCCAGCAATGGATTGGGACAGGGGGCGAACACTGAAGCTTTCTTT. The gene calls are TRBV27 and TRBJ1-1, with TRBD1 matching 12 bases. Germline trimming cut 7 bases from V and 1 base from J; bases unmatched to any gene: 7. The CDR3 loop spans 16 amino acids. The V gene's germline CDR1 is MNHEY and CDR2 SMNVEV (reference sequence).

The chain couples TRBV15 to TRBJ2-1; 12 bases are a match to TRBD2. The length of the CDR3 is 17 residues. V was pared by 0 bases and J by 7 bases, with 7 bases of the junction left unmatched. Germline V CDR1 and CDR2: LNHNV, YYDKDF (reference sequence). CDR3 amino acids: CATSRERTSGVRNEQFF. Here the CDR3 DNA reads TGTGCCACCAGCAGAGAGAGGACTAGCGGGGTGAGGAATGAGCAGTTCTTC.

The gene calls are TRBV27 and TRBJ2-7, with 7 nucleotides matching TRBD1. CDR3 length: 12 residues. Trimming took 7 bases from V and 2 from J; bases not matched to a gene: 2. CDR1 is MNHEY, CDR2 SMNVEV, per germline (reference sequence). The CDR3 reads CASKDRAYEQYF. DNA of the CDR3: TGTGCCAGCAAAGACAGGGCCTACGAGCAGTACTTC.

The CDR3 here is CASSPQFGTSQTGELFF. The CDR3 coding sequence is TGTGCCAGCTCACCACAGTTCGGGACTAGTCAGACCGGGGAGCTGTTTTTT. This chain links TRBV18 with TRBJ2-2; the match to TRBD2 covers 8 bases. Unmatched junction bases numbered 9, after V lost 1 base and J lost 5 bases. Germline V lookup: CDR1 KGHSH, CDR2 LQKENI. The CDR3 has 17 amino acids.